The rows below give T cell receptor beta chains drawn from one sample of a study of cytomegalovirus exposure and HLA in healthy donors. Assay used: immunoSEQ multiplex PCR; TCRdb lists only in-frame clones, some missing. The sample carries roughly 75,000 clones, approximately 80% recorded once. The sequenced sample consisted of PBMCs. The receptors originated from a man under 40 in good health and CMV-seronegative. The conserved cysteine and the conserved F or W are not part of the CDR3 here. A D gene is named only where the DNA matches it firmly.

J gene: TRBJ2-1; D gene: TRBD2; V gene: TRBV7-2; CDR3 protein: ASSLQAGLAYNEQF
J gene: TRBJ2-2; D gene: TRBD1; V gene: TRBV5-4; CDR3 protein: ASSRGTGGFGGELF
J gene: TRBJ2-5; D gene: TRBD2; V gene: TRBV5-1; CDR3 protein: ASSYLAGAGETQY
J gene: TRBJ2-2; D gene: -; V gene: TRBV6-4; CDR3 protein: ASSPTVLTGELF
J gene: TRBJ2-3; D gene: TRBD2; V gene: TRBV28; CDR3 protein: ASRSGASTDTQY
J gene: TRBJ1-2; D gene: -; V gene: TRBV29-1; CDR3 protein: SVFMSSAYGYT
J gene: TRBJ2-1; D gene: -; V gene: TRBV11-1; CDR3 protein: ASSIITGGPEYNEQF
J gene: TRBJ2-1; D gene: TRBD2; V gene: TRBV19; CDR3 protein: ATAQGGNEQF
J gene: TRBJ1-2; D gene: -; V gene: TRBV7-2; CDR3 protein: ASSPRQRDGYT
J gene: TRBJ2-4; D gene: -; V gene: TRBV6-1; CDR3 protein: ASSADWTVAKNIQY
J gene: TRBJ2-3; D gene: TRBD2; V gene: TRBV7-3; CDR3 protein: ASSSGLAGATQY
J gene: TRBJ1-5; D gene: TRBD1; V gene: TRBV2; CDR3 protein: ASSRQGANQPQH
J gene: TRBJ2-2; D gene: -; V gene: TRBV27; CDR3 protein: ASSFVSVAGELF
J gene: TRBJ2-7; D gene: -; V gene: TRBV6-6; CDR3 protein: ASTPQGRYEQY
J gene: TRBJ2-3; D gene: -; V gene: TRBV4-1; CDR3 protein: ASSHPRDTQY
J gene: TRBJ1-2; D gene: -; V gene: TRBV4-3; CDR3 protein: ASSLRQTSNYGYT
J gene: TRBJ1-4; D gene: -; V gene: TRBV5-1; CDR3 protein: ASSFLGGLNEKLF
J gene: TRBJ2-5; D gene: TRBD1; V gene: TRBV7-9; CDR3 protein: ASSQRTGAVEETQY
J gene: TRBJ2-7; D gene: -; V gene: TRBV4-1; CDR3 protein: ASSHDLDYEQY
J gene: TRBJ1-1; D gene: -; V gene: TRBV28; CDR3 protein: ASSSATTGHSNTEAF
J gene: TRBJ1-1; D gene: -; V gene: TRBV9; CDR3 protein: ASSVRVNTEAF
J gene: TRBJ1-1; D gene: -; V gene: TRBV10-3; CDR3 protein: AISESSWERNTEAF
J gene: TRBJ1-1; D gene: TRBD1; V gene: TRBV5-4; CDR3 protein: ASRQDRGQGNTEAF
J gene: TRBJ1-4; D gene: TRBD1; V gene: TRBV28; CDR3 protein: ASRRQGGREKLF
J gene: TRBJ2-5; D gene: -; V gene: TRBV2; CDR3 protein: ASSDGGKETQY
J gene: TRBJ2-1; D gene: TRBD2; V gene: TRBV6-1; CDR3 protein: ASSEGTSGRDYNEQF
J gene: TRBJ1-3; D gene: TRBD1; V gene: TRBV7-6; CDR3 protein: ASSQPGRDSTNSGNTIY
J gene: TRBJ2-1; D gene: TRBD1; V gene: TRBV13; CDR3 protein: ASSLSAWGQAKREQF
J gene: TRBJ2-2; D gene: TRBD2; V gene: TRBV9; CDR3 protein: ASSRVRGANTGELF
J gene: TRBJ1-2; D gene: TRBD1; V gene: TRBV5-1; CDR3 protein: ASSLGLGTGIYSNYGYT
J gene: TRBJ1-2; D gene: -; V gene: TRBV5-1; CDR3 protein: ASSLAGVSYGYT
J gene: TRBJ2-7; D gene: -; V gene: TRBV30; CDR3 protein: AWSMGGPEQY
J gene: TRBJ2-2; D gene: TRBD2; V gene: TRBV19; CDR3 protein: ASSIFGTSGGRPGTGELF
J gene: TRBJ2-7; D gene: -; V gene: TRBV5-6; CDR3 protein: ASSSSGGTYEQY
J gene: TRBJ2-2; D gene: TRBD2; V gene: TRBV7-3; CDR3 protein: ASSLKSRIAGGPGELF